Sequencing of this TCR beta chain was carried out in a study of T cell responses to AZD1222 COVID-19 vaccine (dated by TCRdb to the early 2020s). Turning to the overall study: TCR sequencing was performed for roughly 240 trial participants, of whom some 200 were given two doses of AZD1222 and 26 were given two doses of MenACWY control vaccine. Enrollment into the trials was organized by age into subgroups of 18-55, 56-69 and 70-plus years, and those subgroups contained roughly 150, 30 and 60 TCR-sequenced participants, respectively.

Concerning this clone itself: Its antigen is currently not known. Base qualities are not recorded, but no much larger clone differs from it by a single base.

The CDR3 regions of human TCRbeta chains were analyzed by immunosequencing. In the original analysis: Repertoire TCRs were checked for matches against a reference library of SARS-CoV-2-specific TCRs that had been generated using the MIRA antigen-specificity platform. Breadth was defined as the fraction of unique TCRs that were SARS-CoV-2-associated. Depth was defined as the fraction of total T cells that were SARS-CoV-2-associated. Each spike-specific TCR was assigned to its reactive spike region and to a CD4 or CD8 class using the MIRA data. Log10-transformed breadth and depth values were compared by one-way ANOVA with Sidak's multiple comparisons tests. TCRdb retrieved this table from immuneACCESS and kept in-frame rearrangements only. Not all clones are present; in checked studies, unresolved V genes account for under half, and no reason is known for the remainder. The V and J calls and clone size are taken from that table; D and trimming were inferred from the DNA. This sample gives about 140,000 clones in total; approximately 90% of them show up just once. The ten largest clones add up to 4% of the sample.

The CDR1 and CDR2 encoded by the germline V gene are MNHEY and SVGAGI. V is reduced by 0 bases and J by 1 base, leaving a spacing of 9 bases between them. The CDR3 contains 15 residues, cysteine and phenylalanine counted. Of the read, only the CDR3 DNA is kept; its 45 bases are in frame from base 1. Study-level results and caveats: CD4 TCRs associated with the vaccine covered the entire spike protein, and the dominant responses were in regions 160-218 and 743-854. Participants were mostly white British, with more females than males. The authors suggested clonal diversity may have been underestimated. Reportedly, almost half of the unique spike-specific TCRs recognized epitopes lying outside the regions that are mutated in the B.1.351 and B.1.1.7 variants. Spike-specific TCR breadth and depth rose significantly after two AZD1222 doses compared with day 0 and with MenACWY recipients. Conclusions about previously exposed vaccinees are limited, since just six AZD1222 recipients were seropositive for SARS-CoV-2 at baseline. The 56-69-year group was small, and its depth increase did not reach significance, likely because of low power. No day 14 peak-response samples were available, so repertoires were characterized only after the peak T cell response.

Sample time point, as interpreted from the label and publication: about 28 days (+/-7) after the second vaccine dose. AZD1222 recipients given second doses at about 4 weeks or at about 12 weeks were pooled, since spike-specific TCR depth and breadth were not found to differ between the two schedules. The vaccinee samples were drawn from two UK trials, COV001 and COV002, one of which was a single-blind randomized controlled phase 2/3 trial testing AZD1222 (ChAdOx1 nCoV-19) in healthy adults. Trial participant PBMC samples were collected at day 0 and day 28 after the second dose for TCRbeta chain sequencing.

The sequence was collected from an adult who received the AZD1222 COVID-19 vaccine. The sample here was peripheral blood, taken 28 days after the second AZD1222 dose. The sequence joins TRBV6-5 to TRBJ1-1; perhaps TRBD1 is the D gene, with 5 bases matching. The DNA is TGTGCCAGCAGTTACTCAGCAGGGCAGAACACTGAAGCTTTCTTT. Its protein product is CASSYSAGQNTEAFF.